The 21 T cell receptor beta chains reported below all come from one sample, sequenced in a study of metastatic and nonmetastatic thyroid tumors. Via MiXCR, TCRdb re-called the PCR reads. The sample contains about 15,000 clones, around 36% of which appear only once. Each patient came to thyroid surgery without any prior treatment (of any kind). Material: tumor tissue. Receptors were obtained from a female donor with papillary thyroid cancer or a benign thyroid nodule (not recorded which). Some clones in this sample may be carry-over from other donors' samples.

As for this clone: One end of the junction fails to match germline, which may point to a read error. V usage is TRBV2 and J usage is TRBJ2-7; no clear D gene. This CDR3 region has 14 residues. Germline CDR1 SNHLY, CDR2 FYNNEI. The CDR3 region is CASSEGTLSYAQYF. The DNA of the CDR3 is TGTGCCAGCAGTGAAGGGACGCTGTCCTACGCGCAGTACTTC.

This clone was picked up a small number of times. Given a much more abundant clone one base away, this may be a read error. The chain has TRBV28 and TRBJ2-5; TRBD2 might be the D (6 bases). The CDR3 sequence is 16 residues long. Germline V gene lookup returns CDR1 MDHEN and CDR2 SYDVKM. This CDR3 is CASSSRLVGVQGTQYF. In DNA form, the CDR3 reads TGTGCCAGCAGTTCCAGACTAGTGGGTGTACAAGGGACCCAGTACTTC.

The chain combines TRBV5-1 with TRBJ2-1; D is unresolved. From germline, CDR1 is SGHRS and CDR2 YFSETQ. V was pared by 4 bases and J by 5 bases, with 4 bases between. The CDR3 contains 11 residues. CDR3 nucleotide sequence: TGCGCCAGCAGCCCGGACAATGAGCAGTTCTTC. This codes for CASSPDNEQFF.

In its sample, this clone is medium-sized. The rearrangement uses TRBV19 and TRBJ2-3, with D possibly being TRBD1 or TRBD2 (7 bases each). The CDR3 extends over 14 amino acids. The germline gives CDR1 LNHDA, CDR2 SQIVND (reference sequence). The V end was cut by 6 bases, the J end by 5 bases, with 15 bases between. CDR3: CASSPQGGRDTQYF. Here the CDR3 DNA reads TGTGCCAGTAGCCCTCAGGGGGGGAGAGATACGCAGTATTTT.

This clone qualifies as medium-sized (0.01 to 0.1%). The chain is built from TRBV19 and TRBJ1-5, with D possibly being TRBD1 (5 bases). The CDR3 totals 16 residues. Trimming took 4 bases from V and 2 from J, leaving 15 bases between them. The germline V gene encodes CDR1 LNHDA and CDR2 SQIVND (reference sequence). This CDR3 reads CASSTAGGSGNQPQHF. The CDR3 DNA is TGTGCCAGTAGTACGGCGGGGGGTTCGGGCAATCAGCCCCAGCATTTT.

This clone was detected a few times. The junction departs from the called germline gene at one end, perhaps through a read error. This chain links TRBV7-2 with TRBJ2-3; 8 bases map to TRBD1. CDR1 is SGHTA, CDR2 FQGNSA, per germline. The CDR3 has 14 amino acids. The CDR3 DNA is TGTGCCAGCAGCTTAACAGGGGGTACAGATACGCATTATTTT. This translates into CASSLTGGTDTHYF.

This clone was observed at least ten times. This chain links TRBV6-4 with TRBJ2-3, with D possibly being TRBD1 (5 bases). This CDR3 has 11 amino acids. The V end was cut by 8 bases, the J end by 6 bases, with 9 bases between. From germline, CDR1 is MRHNA and CDR2 SNTAGT. DNA of the CDR3: TGTGCCAGCTCGAAGGGGGATACGCAGTATTTT. Its protein product is CASSKGDTQYF.

Ten or more counts support this clone. The V call is TRBV7-9, the J call TRBJ2-7; D uncertain. The germline gives CDR1 SEHNR, CDR2 FQNEAQ (reference sequence). The length of the CDR3 is 12 residues. V was pared by 4 bases and J by 5 bases, with 9 bases between. The CDR3 here is CASSSRKDEQYF. CDR3 DNA sequence: TGTGCCAGCAGCTCACGAAAGGACGAGCAGTACTTC.

This clone was found a few times. The DNA of the CDR3 is TGTGCCAGCAGAGAGGGACATGGAAATTCACCCCTCCACTTT. It specifies CASREGHGNSPLHF. The rearrangement joins TRBV6-1 to TRBJ1-6; the D gene is possibly TRBD1 (6 bases). V lost 6 bases, J lost 7 bases, and 13 bases lay in between. This CDR3 comprises 14 residues. Germline loops: CDR1 MNHNS, CDR2 SASEGT.

Many counts were recorded for this clone. This chain joins TRBV6-6 and TRBJ1-5; D unresolved. The CDR3 consists of 14 residues. CDR1 and CDR2 (germline): MNHNY, SVGAGI (reference sequence). V lost 2 bases and J 0 bases, leaving 5 bases between the germline ends. CDR3 DNA: TGTGCCAGCAGTTACGGGAATAGCAATCAGCCCCAGCATTTT. It translates to CASSYGNSNQPQHF.

This clone was counted only a few times. V usage is TRBV6-1 and J usage is TRBJ2-1; weak D call: TRBD2 (5 bases). CDR1 MNHNS and CDR2 SASEGT come from the germline V gene. This CDR3 is 13 amino acids long. V was pared by 8 bases and J by 5 bases, with 13 bases between. The CDR3 reads CASEERDHNEQFF. The CDR3 DNA reads TGTGCCAGCGAGGAGAGGGATCACAATGAGCAGTTCTTC.

This clone is categorized as medium-sized. The CDR3 DNA reads as TGTGCCAGTTCATCCGACAGGGTTGGGGGTGAGCAGTTCTTC. Protein: CASSSDRVGGEQFF. The chain uses TRBV19 and TRBJ2-1, with 7 bases matching TRBD1. CDR3 length equals 14 residues. V was clipped by 8 bases and J by 9 bases; unmatched bases: 13. Germline-derived CDR1 and CDR2 are LNHDA and SQIVND (reference sequence).

This clone was detected once. This chain joins TRBV20-1 and TRBJ2-7; the match to TRBD1 covers 12 bases. The trim removed 1 base at V and 6 bases at J, leaving 4 bases unmatched. The CDR3 covers 14 residues. Germline lookup yields CDR1 DFQATT and CDR2 SNEGSKA (reference sequence). The CDR3 nucleotides are TGCAGTGCTAGAGGCGGGACAGGGGGCTCCGAGCAGTACGTC. Protein product: CSARGGTGGSEQYV.

The chain combines TRBV7-2 with TRBJ1-1; no definite D call. V lost 1 base, J lost 1 base, and 10 bases lay in between. Germline V lookup: CDR1 SGHTA, CDR2 FQGNSA. The CDR3 runs to 15 residues. DNA for the CDR3: TGTGCCAGCAGCTTAGTCGGCCATGGGAACACTGAAGCTTTCTTT. It is translated as CASSLVGHGNTEAFF.

The chain has TRBV4-1 and TRBJ1-5; 9 bases map to TRBD1. The germline V gene encodes CDR1 MGHRA and CDR2 YSYEKL. The CDR3 loop spans 17 amino acids. V shed 1 base, J shed 6 bases, and the junction held 10 bases outside the gene matches. CDR3 sequence reads: CASSQGRFGTGSQPQHF. The DNA for the CDR3 is TGCGCCAGCAGCCAAGGACGGTTCGGGACAGGGAGTCAGCCCCAGCATTTT.

This clone rates as medium-sized. One end of the junction fails to match germline, which may point to a read error. This chain links TRBV20-1 with TRBJ1-1; D is possibly TRBD1 (6 bases). Germline V lookup: CDR1 DFQATT, CDR2 SNEGSKA (reference sequence). This CDR3 is built from 13 residues. The CDR3 DNA reads TGCAGTGCTAGAGAGGGGCGGGAAAGGGGGTGGATCTTT. Amino acid sequence: CSAREGRERGWIF.

This clone was found many times. The chain carries TRBV6-1 and TRBJ1-3; D is possibly TRBD1 (5 bases). The V and J ends lost 7 bases and 7 bases respectively, with 14 bases between them. This CDR3 spans 13 amino acids. The germline V gene encodes CDR1 MNHNS and CDR2 SASEGT. CDR3 in DNA: TGTGCCAGCACTGCTGGGGGATCGAACACCATATATTTT. Translation gives CASTAGGSNTIYF.

The V call is TRBV27, the J call TRBJ2-7, with 7 bases that match TRBD2. The CDR3 spans 14 residues. The germline V gene encodes CDR1 MNHEY and CDR2 SMNVEV (reference sequence). J gave up 4 bases and V 6 bases, and 9 bases lay outside the gene matches. The CDR3 loop reads CASRPGLAVYEQYF. Here the CDR3 DNA reads TGTGCCAGCAGGCCGGGGCTAGCGGTATACGAGCAGTACTTC.

Ten or more counts support this clone. The rearrangement uses TRBV4-1 and TRBJ1-5; no clear D gene. Trimming pared 4 bases from V and 1 base from J, leaving 8 bases between. This CDR3 is 14 amino acids long. Germline lookup yields CDR1 MGHRA and CDR2 YSYEKL. The CDR3 region has the DNA TGCGCCAGCAGCCCAATGGACAGCAATCAGCCCCAGCATTTT. Its protein product is CASSPMDSNQPQHF.

This clone is medium-sized. V usage is TRBV12-3 or TRBV12-4 and J usage is TRBJ2-5, with 8 bases lining up with TRBD2. The V gene end was trimmed by 6 bases and the J gene end by 3 bases; junction bases not matched to a gene: 3. The CDR3 length is 13 residues. This chain's CDR3 is CASRLTSEETQYF. The CDR3 DNA is TGTGCCAGCAGACTGACTAGCGAAGAGACCCAGTACTTC.

There are a few counts of this clone. The rearrangement links TRBV28 to TRBJ2-1, with D possibly matching TRBD1 (7 bases). The germline V and J ends were trimmed by 1 base and 8 bases, with 21 bases remaining between them. CDR3 length: 17 amino acids. CDR1 MDHEN and CDR2 SYDVKM come from the germline V gene. CDR3 DNA sequence: TGTGCCAGCAGTTTATCTCCCGGACTAAGGGGGCACGATGAGCAGTTCTTC. Amino acids: CASSLSPGLRGHDEQFF.